Below, 5 T cell receptor beta chains from the same sample are listed, as sequenced in a study of cytomegalovirus exposure and HLA in healthy donors (dated by TCRdb to 2015 to 2018). Library preparation employed the immunoSEQ multiplex PCR assay. The multiplex PCR relied on a mix of 60 forward primers for TCR Vbeta segments and 13 reverse primers for TCR Jbeta segments. What TCRdb holds here is the immuneACCESS table cut down to in-frame rearrangements. Part of the clones is not present; checked against another copy, under half of the missing clones reflect an unresolved V gene, and the others are unexplained. Present in this sample are under 200,000 clones, around three quarters of which were seen just once. The biggest ten clones account for about 2.2% of the sample. Sequenced material: PBMCs. The receptors originated from a woman aged 50 to 60 in good health and CMV-seronegative.

The chain couples TRBV9 to TRBJ2-5; perhaps TRBD1 as D (6 bases). The ends were cut back, 0 bases at V and 6 bases at J, with 12 bases in the middle. Per germline, CDR1 SGDLS and CDR2 YYNGEE. There are 14 residues in the CDR3. The CDR3 nucleotides read TGTGCCAGCAGCGTAGGAGGGACAACCCAGACCCAGTACTTC. This gives the protein CASSVGGTTQTQYF.

Concerning this clone itself: Other nucleotide sequences in the sample specify the same CDR3. V gene TRBV4-2 combines with J gene TRBJ2-3; D is unclear. This CDR3 contains 15 residues. Germline assignment: CDR1 LGHNA and CDR2 YNFKEQ. Trimming removed 1 base at V and 0 bases at J, with 8 bases between. The CDR3 region is CASSQVSGSTDTQYF. CDR3 coding DNA: TGTGCCAGCAGCCAAGTGTCAGGCAGCACAGATACGCAGTATTTT.

CDR3: CASSLEASPPDTQYF. The CDR3 nucleotides are TGTGCCAGCAGCTTAGAGGCCTCGCCTCCCGATACGCAGTATTTT. The chain combines TRBV11-2 with TRBJ2-3; D gene unclear. From germline, CDR1 is SGHAT and CDR2 FQNNGV. V was trimmed by 0 bases and J by 6 bases, leaving 13 bases between them. This CDR3 has 15 amino acids.

On this clone itself: This sample also contains other DNA sequences that code for the same CDR3. The V call is TRBV4-3, the J call TRBJ1-6; a possible D gene is TRBD1 (6 bases). Germline V CDR1 and CDR2: LGHNA, YSLEER. The CDR3 totals 14 residues. Deletions cut 1 base from V and 7 bases from J, with 8 bases between. CDR3 loop: CASSQAGVNSPLHF. CDR3 nucleotides: TGCGCCAGCAGCCAAGCAGGGGTGAATTCACCCCTCCACTTT.

This clone was found once. The V call is TRBV6-1, the J call TRBJ1-2; D is perhaps TRBD1 (6 bases). The CDR3 is made up of 11 amino acids. Between the trimmed V and J ends, which lost 10 bases and 8 bases, there was a span of 14 bases. The germline gives CDR1 MNHNS, CDR2 SASEGT. The CDR3 is CATTGFKGYTF. The DNA for the CDR3 is TGTGCCACCACAGGGTTTAAGGGCTACACCTTC.